The clone carrying this T cell receptor (beta chain) was detected only once. Clones were sequenced by immunoSEQ multiplex PCR, and TCRdb holds only the in-frame ones, with some missing. This sample yields about 260,000 clones, of which 70% to 90% are seen a single time; about 5% belongs to the top ten. The ends lost 3 bases at V and 13 bases at J; junction bases unmatched: 6. Germline V lookup: CDR1 SNHLY, CDR2 FYNNEI. CDR3 length equals 14 residues. The data belong to a study of blood T cell repertoires in COVID-19. V and J are TRBV2 and TRBJ1-6; TRBD1 matches 10 bases. The TCR sequence derives from a woman aged 55 to 70 with COVID-19, enrolled during active disease. The sequenced material came from peripheral blood. CDR3 bases: TGTGCCAGCAGTGAGGGACAGGGGCCCGTCCCCCTCCACTTT. Residues: CASSEGQGPVPLHF. Full variable domain (missing parts from reference TRBV2 and TRBJ1-6): EPEVTQTPSHQVTQMGQEVILRCVPISNHLYFYWYRQILGQKVEFLVSFYNNEISEKSEIFDDQFSVERPDGSNFTLKIRSTKLEDSAMYFCASSEGQGPVPLHFGNGTRLTVT.